This paragraph reports one T cell receptor beta chain. This sample was included in a study of technical replicates of blood from a handful of donors. The assay was immunoSEQ multiplex PCR, and TCRdb's table has in-frame clones only and misses some. The sample yields roughly 80,000 clones, about 89% seen once. The CDR3 covers 14 residues. Trimming took off 6 bases at V and 5 bases at J, with 16 bases between the two ends. Germline V lookup: CDR1 MNHEY, CDR2 SMNVEV (reference sequence). The sequence was collected from a human donor in good health. The sample was T cells isolated from PBMCs. The V call is TRBV27, the J call TRBJ1-1, with D possibly TRBD1 on 5 matching bases. CDR3 sequence reads: CASSQTTRGTEAFF. DNA for the CDR3: TGTGCCAGCAGCCAAACGACCCGGGGGACTGAAGCTTTCTTT.